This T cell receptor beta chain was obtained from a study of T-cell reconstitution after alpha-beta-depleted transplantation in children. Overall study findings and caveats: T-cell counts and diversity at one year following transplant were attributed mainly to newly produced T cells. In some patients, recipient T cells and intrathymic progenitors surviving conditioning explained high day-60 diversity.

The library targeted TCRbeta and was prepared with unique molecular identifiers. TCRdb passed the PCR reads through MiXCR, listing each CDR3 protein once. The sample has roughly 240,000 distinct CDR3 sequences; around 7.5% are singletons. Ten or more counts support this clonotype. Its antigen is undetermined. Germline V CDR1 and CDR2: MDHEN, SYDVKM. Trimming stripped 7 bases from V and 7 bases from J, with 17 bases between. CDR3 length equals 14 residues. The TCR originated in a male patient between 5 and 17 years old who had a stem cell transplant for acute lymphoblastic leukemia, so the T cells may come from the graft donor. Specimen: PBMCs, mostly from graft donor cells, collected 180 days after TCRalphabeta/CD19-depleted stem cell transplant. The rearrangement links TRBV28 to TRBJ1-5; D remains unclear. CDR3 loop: CASTREGSGQPQHF. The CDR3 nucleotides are TGTGCCAGCACCCGGGAGGGCTCCGGGCAGCCCCAGCATTTT.